The rows below give T cell receptor beta chains drawn from one sample of a study of cytomegalovirus exposure and HLA in healthy donors. Sequencing was performed with immunoSEQ multiplex PCR; in TCRdb, only in-frame clones are kept and a portion is missing. This sample has approximately 100,000 clones, with 65% to 80% found just once. The specimen sequenced was PBMCs. These receptors originate from a woman aged 50 to 60 in good health and CMV-seropositive. Each CDR3 is given with its conserved first and last residue. A D gene is named only where the DNA matches it firmly. Not all rows give a size; the values are once, few, many and, for expanded clones, a class.

V gene	clone size	J gene	D gene	CDR3 protein	CDR3 DNA
TRBV6-5	-	TRBJ2-3	-	CASRTSMRSTDTQYF	TGTGCCAGCAGGACCTCGATGAGGAGCACAGATACGCAGTATTTT
TRBV4-1	-	TRBJ1-2	-	CASSQGTYGYTF	TGCGCCAGCAGCCAGGGGACTTATGGCTACACCTTC
TRBV2	-	TRBJ1-2	-	CASSTANYGYTF	TGTGCCAGCAGTACAGCTAACTATGGCTACACCTTC
TRBV21-1	-	TRBJ2-5	-	CASSSRGLFQETQYF	TGTGCCAGCAGCTCAAGAGGGCTCTTCCAAGAGACCCAGTACTTC
TRBV10-3	-	TRBJ2-7	TRBD1	CAISRDRSSYEQYF	TGTGCCATCAGCCGGGACAGGAGCTCCTACGAGCAGTACTTC
TRBV23-1	-	TRBJ2-1	-	CASSQPTGGVTSSSYNEQFF	TGCGCCAGCAGTCAACCTACAGGGGGGGTGACTAGTAGCTCCTACAATGAGCAGTTCTTC
TRBV6-1	few	TRBJ1-5	-	CASSTGAQPQHF	TGTGCCAGCAGTACAGGAGCTCAGCCCCAGCATTTT
TRBV27	-	TRBJ1-5	TRBD1	CASSLFTGGMQPQHF	TGTGCCAGCAGTTTATTTACAGGGGGCATGCAGCCCCAGCATTTT
TRBV9	few	TRBJ2-1	-	CASSPQAEPYNEQFF	TGTGCCAGCAGCCCACAAGCGGAACCCTACAATGAGCAGTTCTTC
TRBV7-9	-	TRBJ1-1	-	CASSGTEAFF	TGTGCCAGCTCAGGCACTGAAGCTTTCTTT
TRBV6-1	-	TRBJ1-3	-	CASSEYISGNTIYF	TGTGCCAGCAGTGAATATATTTCTGGAAACACCATATATTTT
TRBV29-1	once	TRBJ2-6	TRBD1	CSVEDPTIYGTETISGANVLTF	TGCAGCGTTGAAGATCCCACGATATACGGGACAGAAACTATATCTGGGGCCAACGTCCTGACTTTC
TRBV2	-	TRBJ1-4	TRBD1	CASSRDRSITEKLFF	TGTGCCAGCAGCCGGGACAGGTCGATCACTGAAAAACTGTTTTTT
TRBV15	-	TRBJ1-4	-	CATSTFKRITTNEKLFF	TGTGCCACCAGCACTTTTAAGCGGATTACAACTAATGAAAAACTGTTTTTT
TRBV7-8	-	TRBJ2-5	TRBD2	CASSNSPLAGQETQYF	TGTGCCAGCAGCAATTCGCCCCTAGCGGGACAAGAGACCCAGTACTTC
TRBV6-1	-	TRBJ1-1	-	CASSEMLAGKNTEAFF	TGTGCCAGCAGTGAAATGTTGGCGGGGAAGAACACTGAAGCTTTCTTT
TRBV7-9	-	TRBJ1-6	-	CASSLALGGFVRLHF	TGTGCCAGCAGCTTAGCGCTAGGAGGGTTTGTACGCCTCCACTTT
TRBV6-4	few	TRBJ1-5	TRBD1	CASSPGGGQPQHF	TGTGCCAGCAGCCCAGGGGGCGGTCAGCCCCAGCATTTT
TRBV4-1	-	TRBJ2-7	-	CASSQVSSSYEQYF	TGCGCCAGCAGCCAAGTTTCCAGCTCCTACGAGCAGTACTTC
TRBV13	-	TRBJ2-1	-	CASSLGTHNEQFF	TGTGCCAGCAGCTTAGGGACACACAATGAGCAGTTCTTC
TRBV6-1	-	TRBJ2-7	-	CASSGTVYEQYF	TGTGCCAGCAGTGGGACAGTCTACGAGCAGTACTTC
TRBV9	-	TRBJ2-1	-	CASSDQLDEQFF	TGTGCCAGCAGCGACCAACTCGATGAGCAGTTCTTC
TRBV21-1	-	TRBJ2-7	-	CASSKPDSVVHEQYF	TGTGCCAGCAGCAAACCAGACAGTGTGGTCCACGAGCAGTACTTC
TRBV7-9	-	TRBJ2-5	-	CASRPKSSIGTQYF	TGTGCCAGCAGGCCAAAGTCGTCAATCGGGACCCAGTACTTC
TRBV5-4	-	TRBJ2-3	-	CASSLAGLVGTDTQYF	TGTGCCAGCAGCTTGGCCGGTCTAGTTGGCACAGATACGCAGTATTTT
TRBV14	-	TRBJ2-3	-	CASSPLTSGTDTQYF	TGTGCCAGCAGCCCTCTAACGTCTGGCACAGATACGCAGTATTTT
TRBV10-1	-	TRBJ2-7	TRBD2	CASSVQRGSEQYF	TGCGCCAGCAGTGTGCAGCGGGGTAGCGAGCAGTACTTC
TRBV2	few	TRBJ2-7	TRBD1	CASSTGGVEQYF	TGTGCCAGCAGTACAGGGGGCGTTGAGCAGTACTTC
TRBV5-1	few	TRBJ1-6	TRBD1	CASSSTQGGGSPLHF	TGCGCCAGCAGCTCCACCCAGGGGGGTGGATCACCCCTCCACTTT
TRBV6-1	-	TRBJ2-1	-	CASSESYSTYNEQFF	TGTGCCAGCAGTGAAAGCTATTCCACCTACAATGAGCAGTTCTTC
TRBV11-2	-	TRBJ1-3	-	CASSLDYSSGNTIYF	TGTGCCAGCAGCTTAGACTACAGCTCTGGAAACACCATATATTTT
TRBV2	-	TRBJ1-6	TRBD1	CASSEGGTGNSPLHF	TGTGCCAGCAGTGAAGGGGGGACAGGGAATTCACCCCTCCACTTT
TRBV10-3	-	TRBJ2-7	TRBD2	CAISESGLAESYEQYF	TGTGCCATCAGTGAGTCCGGGCTAGCGGAGTCCTACGAGCAGTACTTC
TRBV5-8	-	TRBJ2-5	TRBD2	CASSLETAPGGTQYF	TGTGCCAGCAGCTTGGAGACAGCGCCGGGAGGGACCCAGTACTTC
TRBV6-1	-	TRBJ1-5	-	CASSEAGANQPQHF	TGTGCCAGCAGTGAAGCGGGCGCTAATCAGCCCCAGCATTTT
TRBV6-1	-	TRBJ1-4	TRBD1	CASSSGTVINEKLFF	TGTGCCAGCAGTTCCGGGACAGTTATCAATGAAAAACTGTTTTTT
TRBV7-9	-	TRBJ1-5	-	CASSPGYGYSNQPQHF	TGTGCCAGCAGCCCCGGGTACGGCTATAGCAATCAGCCCCAGCATTTT
TRBV29-1	-	TRBJ2-7	TRBD1	CSVEAPGTGLDEQYF	TGCAGCGTTGAAGCCCCCGGGACAGGGTTGGACGAGCAGTACTTC
TRBV27	-	TRBJ2-2	-	CASSNLAVPNTGELFF	TGTGCCAGCAGTAATTTAGCGGTACCGAACACCGGGGAGCTGTTTTTT
TRBV7-6	-	TRBJ2-7	TRBD1	CASSVGGGQGSYEQYF	TGTGCCAGCAGCGTCGGAGGGGGACAGGGGTCCTACGAGCAGTACTTC
TRBV9	-	TRBJ1-6	TRBD1	CASSTGQEKNSPLHF	TGTGCCAGCAGCACGGGACAGGAGAAAAATTCACCCCTCCACTTT
TRBV6-1	-	TRBJ1-6	TRBD1	CASSERGQGIAGSPLHF	TGTGCCAGCAGTGAAAGGGGACAGGGCATCGCAGGCTCACCCCTCCACTTT
TRBV5-4	-	TRBJ1-2	TRBD1	CASSPQGARLLGYTF	TGTGCCAGCAGCCCACAGGGGGCGCGATTATTAGGCTACACCTTC
TRBV5-4	few	TRBJ2-7	TRBD2	CASSWGEGTYEQYF	TGTGCCAGCAGCTGGGGGGAGGGAACCTACGAGCAGTACTTC
TRBV30	-	TRBJ1-5	-	CAWSGQNNQPQHF	TGTGCCTGGTCTGGACAGAACAATCAGCCCCAGCATTTT
TRBV5-8	-	TRBJ2-7	-	CASSGIRGPFYEQYF	TGTGCCAGCAGCGGAATCAGGGGACCCTTCTACGAGCAGTACTTC
TRBV27	-	TRBJ2-7	TRBD2	CASSLGGSYEQYF	TGTGCCAGCAGTTTGGGGGGGTCCTACGAGCAGTACTTC
TRBV14	few	TRBJ1-1	-	CASSPAGRGRNTEAFF	TGTGCCAGCAGCCCTGCTGGTCGGGGGAGGAACACTGAAGCTTTCTTT
TRBV9	-	TRBJ1-1	TRBD1	CASSGRGADRGLTEAFF	TGTGCCAGCAGCGGAAGGGGGGCGGACAGGGGGCTGACTGAAGCTTTCTTT
TRBV5-4	-	TRBJ1-1	-	CASSWAENLGEAFF	TGTGCCAGCAGCTGGGCAGAAAACTTGGGTGAAGCTTTCTTT
TRBV7-3	-	TRBJ2-1	TRBD2	CASSLVAGGYNEQFF	TGTGCCAGCAGCTTAGTAGCGGGGGGTTACAATGAGCAGTTCTTC
TRBV7-3	-	TRBJ2-7	-	CASSSSQGGEQYF	TGTGCCAGCAGCTCTAGTCAGGGGGGAGAGCAGTACTTC
TRBV6-5	once	TRBJ2-7	-	CASSLGQGDEQYF	TGTGCCAGCAGTCTGGGGCAGGGTGATGAGCAGTACTTC
TRBV4-1	-	TRBJ2-7	-	CASSLQGTSGEQYF	TGCGCCAGCAGCCTTCAGGGCACGTCGGGCGAGCAGTACTTC
TRBV7-8	-	TRBJ1-4	-	CASSLAREGAAKLFF	TGTGCCAGCAGCTTAGCGCGGGAGGGCGCGGCAAAACTGTTTTTT
TRBV6-6	-	TRBJ2-7	-	CASSNGGVSYEQYF	TGTGCCAGCAGTAACGGCGGGGTCTCCTACGAGCAGTACTTC
TRBV6-5	-	TRBJ1-3	TRBD1	CASRRQGSSGNTIYF	TGTGCCAGCAGACGACAGGGGAGCTCTGGAAACACCATATATTTT
TRBV30	-	TRBJ2-3	-	CAWSRLHSTDTQYF	TGTGCCTGGAGTAGACTACACAGCACAGATACGCAGTATTTT